This T cell receptor (beta chain) came from a study of shared T cell receptors in the human thymus. Profiled with immunoSEQ multiplex PCR; TCRdb holds only in-frame clones, not every one. This sample has about 540,000 clones, with around 78% found just once. V shed 0 bases and J shed 5 bases, with 14 bases lying between them. CDR3 length equals 15 residues. Germline assignment: CDR1 MNHEY and CDR2 SVGAGI. These data were also reused for a study on human thymus T cells. As that study records: Donors were healthy Finnish infants having corrective surgery for congenital heart defects. The thymus tissue came from resections taken during corrective heart surgery. Biased V and J segment usage appeared in thymus and peripheral blood. Unrelated individuals were reported by related research to share highly overlapping thymic repertoires.

The sample consisted of thymocytes. The clonotype comes from a boy in the first two years of life with a congenital heart defect. The V call is TRBV6-5, the J call TRBJ2-7; possibly TRBD1 for D (6 bases). The CDR3 loop is CASSYSQGWKDEQYF. For the CDR3, the DNA is TGTGCCAGCAGTTACTCGCAGGGGTGGAAGGACGAGCAGTACTTC.